This passage covers 28 T cell receptor beta chains from one sample sequenced in a study of human T cells and chemical hapten exposure. Each CDR3 protein is one row after TCRdb ran MiXCR on the RACE reads. The sample carries 85,000 to 120,000 distinct CDR3 sequences, roughly 12% recorded once. As to time point: pre-sensitization, week 0. Treatment defined: therapeutic diphenylcyclopropenone sensitization with weekly scalp DPC. The sequenced sample was whole blood, obtained in connection with sensitization to the hapten diphenylcyclopropenone (DPC). These receptors came from a woman aged 50 to 60 with alopecia areata. Some clones in this sample may be carry-over from other donors' samples.

J is TRBJ1-1 and V is TRBV29-1, with TRBD1 matching over 9 bases. The junction had 2 bases not matched to a gene; V was cut back by 7 bases and J by 2 bases. The germline gives CDR1 SQVTM, CDR2 ANQGSEA. The CDR3 extends over 12 amino acids. Here the CDR3 DNA reads TGCAGCGCGGACAGGGGAAACACTGAAGCTTTCTTT. This codes for CSADRGNTEAFF.

This chain connects TRBV5-6 to TRBJ2-1; 9 bases line up with TRBD2. Unmatched junction bases numbered 12, after V lost 0 bases and J lost 2 bases. Germline V CDR1 and CDR2: SGHDT, YYEEEE. The CDR3 spans 19 residues. The CDR3 here is CASSLARLRGGTTYNEQFF. CDR3 bases: TGTGCCAGCAGCTTGGCCCGGTTGCGGGGGGGCACAACCTACAATGAGCAGTTCTTC.

This clonotype appeared many times. CDR3 protein: CASSLAYGGETQYF. The CDR3 DNA sequence: TGTGCCAGCAGCTTAGCGTACGGCGGAGAGACCCAGTACTTC. The chain carries TRBV7-9 and TRBJ2-5; the D is unclear. This CDR3 spans 14 amino acids. V lost 0 bases and J 4 bases, leaving 9 bases between the germline ends. The germline V gene encodes CDR1 SEHNR and CDR2 FQNEAQ (reference sequence).

Only a few counts were recorded for this clonotype. The gene calls are TRBV10-3 and TRBJ2-7; 8 positions agree with TRBD2. In germline, CDR1 is ENHRY, CDR2 SYGVKD. CDR3 length: 13 amino acids. The J segment lost 6 bases and the V segment lost 7 bases, leaving 8 bases of the junction unmatched. The CDR3 region has the DNA TGTGCCATCACTGGGACTAGTAGTAGCGAGCAGTACTTC. Its translation is CAITGTSSSEQYF.

This clonotype was seen a handful of times. V usage is TRBV20-1 and J usage is TRBJ1-2; D is unresolved. The V gene lost 6 bases and the J gene lost 7 bases, with 3 bases spanning the gap. Germline values: CDR1 DFQATT, CDR2 SNEGSKA (reference sequence). This CDR3 region has 8 residues. The CDR3: CSATGYTF. For the CDR3, the DNA is TGCAGTGCCACTGGCTACACCTTC.

This clonotype was seen many times. The chain recombines TRBV29-1 with TRBJ1-2, with D perhaps matching TRBD1 (5 bases). V dropped 6 bases and J dropped 6 bases, with 14 bases sitting between them. The CDR3 runs 12 residues. Germline V gives CDR1 SQVTM, CDR2 ANQGSEA. The CDR3 sequence is CSVPPGTDGYTF. The CDR3 DNA sequence: TGCAGCGTCCCTCCGGGGACGGATGGCTACACCTTC. Full variable domain (rest looked up from reference TRBV29-1 and TRBJ1-2): SAVISQKPSRDICQRGTSLTIQCQVDSQVTMMFWYRQQPGQSLTLIATANQGSEATYESGFVIDKFPISRPNLTFSTLTVSNMSPEDSSIYLCSVPPGTDGYTFGSGTRLTVV.

The genes are TRBV28 and TRBJ2-7; 7 bases fit TRBD2. The germline V gene encodes CDR1 MDHEN and CDR2 SYDVKM. V was clipped by 7 bases and J by 2 bases; unmatched bases: 8. This CDR3 comprises 14 residues. The CDR3 DNA sequence: TGTGCCAGCACCCCCGGGCTAGCGGCCTACGAGCAGTACTTC. As protein: CASTPGLAAYEQYF.

V is TRBV11-3 and J is TRBJ2-3; 7 bases match TRBD2. After removal of 1 base from V and 5 bases from J, the junction contained 12 bases not matched to a gene. The CDR3 is 17 residues long. CDR1 and CDR2 (germline): SGHNT, YENEEA. The CDR3 is CASSLVPMRERVDTQYF. The DNA of the CDR3 is TGTGCCAGCAGCTTAGTCCCTATGCGGGAGCGAGTAGATACGCAGTATTTT. The complete variable domain, with remaining parts taken from reference TRBV11-3 and TRBJ2-3, reads EAGVVQSPRYKIIEKKQPVAFWCNPISGHNTLYWYLQNLGQGPELLIRYENEEAVDDSQLPKDRFSAERLKGVDSTLKIQPAELGDSAVYLCASSLVPMRERVDTQYFGPGTRLTVL.

This clonotype was observed at least ten times. The rearrangement uses TRBV6-5 and TRBJ2-3; 8 nucleotides agree with TRBD1. V was clipped by 5 bases and J by 1 base; unmatched bases: 8. Per the germline V gene, CDR1 is MNHEY and CDR2 is SVGAGI. This CDR3 region has 16 residues. CDR3 DNA: TGTGCCAGCAGTAACATCCCGGGACAGGGCACAGATACGCAGTATTTT. Residues: CASSNIPGQGTDTQYF.

This clonotype was counted between two and nine times. The chain joins TRBV5-1 to TRBJ2-7; D unresolved. CDR1 is SGHRS, CDR2 YFSETQ, per germline. This CDR3 has 14 amino acids. V lost 0 bases to trimming and J lost 0 bases, with 7 bases between them. The CDR3 sequence: CASSLEARSYEQYF. Written as DNA, the CDR3 is TGCGCCAGCAGCTTGGAAGCCCGCTCCTACGAGCAGTACTTC.

Many counts were recorded for this clonotype. The chain joins TRBV6-2 or TRBV6-3 to TRBJ2-5; D is uncertain. The CDR3 consists of 12 residues. Germline V gene data show CDR1 as MNHEY and CDR2 as SVGEGT. V was pared by 4 bases and J by 5 bases, with 8 bases between. The CDR3 DNA sequence: TGTGCCAGCAGTTTAAGAAGGGAGACCCAGTACTTC. Translated, it gives CASSLRRETQYF.

In its sample, this clonotype was seen a few times. The rearrangement joins TRBV28 to TRBJ2-3; 8 nucleotides match TRBD1. The CDR3 consists of 15 residues. The J segment lost 4 bases and the V segment lost 6 bases, leaving 9 bases of the junction unmatched. Germline V CDR1 and CDR2: MDHEN, SYDVKM. CDR3 sequence reads: CASSSRQGRPDTQYF. CDR3 DNA: TGTGCCAGCAGCTCAAGACAGGGGCGCCCAGATACGCAGTATTTT.

This chain uses TRBV29-1 with TRBJ2-3; D ambiguous. The CDR3 runs to 13 residues. V was clipped by 4 bases and J by 2 bases, with 10 bases between them. Looked up from germline, CDR1 is SQVTM and CDR2 is ANQGSEA. The CDR3 coding sequence is TGCAGCGTTGGGCAACGGCCCACAGATACGCAGTATTTT. Translated: CSVGQRPTDTQYF.

Many counts were recorded for this clonotype. The chain has TRBV14 and TRBJ1-6, with 7 positions matching TRBD1. V shed 6 bases and J 5 bases; nucleotides not matched to a gene: 4. Germline CDR1 is SGHDN and CDR2 is FVKESK. This CDR3 region has 14 residues. DNA for the CDR3: TGTGCCAGCAGAAGACAGGGCGATAATTCACCCCTCCACTTT. Amino acid sequence: CASRRQGDNSPLHF.

The chain joins TRBV6-5 to TRBJ1-6; D gene unclear. CDR3 length equals 14 residues. V was pared by 8 bases and J by 4 bases, with 12 bases between. CDR1 MNHEY and CDR2 SVGAGI come from the germline V gene. Written as DNA, the CDR3 is TGTGCCAGCCGTCTAGGACTTTATAATTCACCCCTCCACTTT. It is translated as CASRLGLYNSPLHF.

The chain employs TRBV12-3 or TRBV12-4 and TRBJ2-3; possibly TRBD1 or TRBD2 for D (5 bases each). Trimming cost V 5 bases and J 7 bases, with 19 bases left between them. CDR3 length: 15 amino acids. The CDR3: CASSPPGTLINTQYF. As DNA, the CDR3 is TGTGCCAGCAGTCCTCCAGGGACGCTGATTAATACGCAGTATTTT.

This clonotype has more than one count but fewer than ten. The chain recombines TRBV27 with TRBJ2-1; D is unresolved. The germline gives CDR1 MNHEY, CDR2 SMNVEV (reference sequence). The CDR3 length is 14 residues. The V and J ends lost 2 bases and 8 bases respectively, with 13 bases between them. The DNA for the CDR3 is TGTGCCAGCAGTTTAGGTGAGGCCTCCGATGAGCAGTTCTTC. Protein product: CASSLGEASDEQFF.

V gene TRBV18 combines with J gene TRBJ2-5; D is unresolved. Germline CDR1 and CDR2: KGHSH and LQKENI. CDR3 length equals 11 residues. V was shortened by 3 bases and J by 5 bases, with 4 bases between the two germline ends. The DNA for the CDR3 is TGTGCCAGCTCACCGGATGAGACCCAGTACTTC. Its protein product is CASSPDETQYF.

CDR3 loop: CASSPNKKNTEAFF. CDR3 nucleotide sequence: TGTGCCAGCTCACCAAACAAAAAGAACACTGAAGCTTTCTTT. V and J are TRBV18 and TRBJ1-1, with D unclear. Trimming stripped 2 bases from V and 1 base from J, with 8 bases between. The germline V gene encodes CDR1 KGHSH and CDR2 LQKENI. The CDR3 consists of 14 residues.

The chain recombines TRBV6-2 or TRBV6-3 with TRBJ2-3; D may be TRBD2 (5 bases). Germline CDR1 MNHEY, CDR2 SVGEGT. Trimming took 2 bases from V and 2 from J, leaving 14 bases between them. This CDR3 is 16 amino acids long. CDR3 sequence: CASSYPARLYTDTQYF. As DNA, the CDR3 is TGTGCCAGCAGTTACCCGGCTCGACTATACACAGATACGCAGTATTTT.

This clonotype was seen a handful of times. This chain joins TRBV6-2 or TRBV6-3 and TRBJ2-7, with D tentatively TRBD1 (6 bases). The CDR3 is 15 amino acids. Per the germline V gene, CDR1 is MNHEY and CDR2 is SVGEGT. The V gene lost 7 bases and the J gene lost 0 bases, with 16 bases spanning the gap. CDR3 residues: CASTDGQLVSYEQYF. The DNA for the CDR3 is TGTGCCAGCACGGACGGACAGCTTGTCTCCTACGAGCAGTACTTC.

This clonotype was detected many times. The chain couples TRBV12-3 or TRBV12-4 to TRBJ2-3; 11 bases match TRBD2. The CDR3 is made up of 17 amino acids. V trimming: 0 bases; J trimming: 1 base; junction bases outside the gene matches: 3. The CDR3 DNA reads TGTGCCAGCAGTTTAGCCCTAGCGGGAGGTCGCACAGATACGCAGTATTTT. It codes for CASSLALAGGRTDTQYF.

This clonotype was seen many times. The chain uses TRBV7-9 and TRBJ1-2; D unclear. V lost 6 bases, J lost 8 bases, and 10 bases lay in between. Germline CDR1 is SEHNR and CDR2 is FQNEAQ (reference sequence). This CDR3 is built from 11 residues. CDR3 sequence: CASSMEWGYTF. In DNA, the CDR3 is TGTGCCAGCAGTATGGAATGGGGCTACACCTTC.

The table lists this clonotype with a few counts. The V and J genes are TRBV28 and TRBJ2-3; D uncertain. The germline CDR1 and CDR2 sequences are MDHEN and SYDVKM. Trimming stripped 2 bases from V and 6 bases from J, with 9 bases between. The CDR3 spans 13 residues. Here the CDR3 DNA reads TGTGCCAGCAGTTTAAAGGTCCCCGATACGCAGTATTTT. Its protein product is CASSLKVPDTQYF.

This clonotype came up a few times. The chain carries TRBV9 and TRBJ1-1; D might be TRBD1 (6 bases). Trimming removed 0 bases at V and 8 bases at J, with 11 bases between. CDR1 is SGDLS and CDR2 is YYNGEE in the germline V gene. CDR3 size: 13 residues. CDR3 residues: CASSVASGTEAFF. CDR3 in DNA: TGTGCCAGCAGCGTAGCTTCAGGGACAGAAGCTTTCTTT. Looking up the rest from reference TRBV9 and TRBJ1-1 gives the full variable domain: DSGVTQTPKHLITATGQRVTLRCSPRSGDLSVYWYQQSLDQGLQFLIQYYNGEERAKGNILERFSAQQFPDLHSELNLSSLELGDSALYFCASSVASGTEAFFGQGTRLTVV.

This clonotype was counted between two and nine times. The genes are TRBV7-2 and TRBJ2-7; 8 bases are a match to TRBD2. Trimming cost V 5 bases and J 4 bases; bases outside gene matches: 13. CDR1 and CDR2 (germline): SGHTA, FQGNSA. The CDR3 has 16 residues. The chain's CDR3 is CASSLGARGGPYEQYF. The CDR3 nucleotides are TGTGCCAGCAGCCTGGGGGCGCGCGGGGGGCCTTACGAGCAGTACTTC.

This CDR3 is CASSYIPGSSYNEQFF. DNA for the CDR3: TGCGCCAGCAGCTATATCCCTGGGAGCTCCTACAATGAGCAGTTCTTC. The rearrangement joins TRBV5-1 to TRBJ2-1; D possibly corresponds to TRBD2 (5 bases). The CDR3 extends over 16 amino acids. V lost 3 bases to trimming and J lost 0 bases, with 13 bases between them. Germline-derived CDR1 and CDR2 are SGHRS and YFSETQ.

J is TRBJ1-5 and V is TRBV6-6, with D perhaps matching TRBD1 (6 bases). The CDR3 runs 14 residues. V was trimmed by 6 bases and J by 3 bases, leaving 12 bases between them. CDR1 and CDR2 (germline): MNHNY, SVGAGI (reference sequence). The CDR3 here is CASSPDRSNQPQHF. CDR3 DNA sequence: TGTGCCAGCAGCCCCGACAGGTCCAATCAGCCCCAGCATTTT.